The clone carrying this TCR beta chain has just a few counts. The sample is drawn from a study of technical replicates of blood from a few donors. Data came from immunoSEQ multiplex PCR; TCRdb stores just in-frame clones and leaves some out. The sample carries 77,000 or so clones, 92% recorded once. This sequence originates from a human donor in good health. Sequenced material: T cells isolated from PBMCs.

CDR3: CASGVADSQPQHF. The CDR3 nucleotides are TGTGCCAGCGGAGTGGCTGATAGCCAGCCCCAGCATTTT. The gene calls are TRBV9 and TRBJ1-5; D ambiguous. The germline V gene encodes CDR1 SGDLS and CDR2 YYNGEE. The CDR3 length is 13 residues. Trimming pared 7 bases from V and 7 bases from J, leaving 15 bases between.